The TCR beta chain described here comes from a study of vaccination effects on CD4 cells after COVID-19. Within the ViraFEST assay, antigen-specific CD4+ T cells underwent expansion with viral peptide pools prior to sequencing. After around ten days in culture, the CD4+ T cells were isolated. It was two doses of either the BNT162b2 or mRNA-1273 vaccine that participants received. Vaccinated participants had no history of SARS-CoV-2 infection and tested negative for nucleocapsid antibodies. TCRdb's table, derived via immunoSEQ multiplex PCR, lists solely in-frame clones and lacks some. The sample consists of about 22,000 clones, around 70% of them appearing once. On this clone: Its specificity is not known.

Regarding the study as a whole: Substantial clonal contraction characterized both infection- and vaccine-induced clones late after vaccination.

Trimming removed 2 bases from V and 4 bases from J, with 4 bases in between. The germline gives CDR1 SGHAT, CDR2 FQNNGV. The CDR3 is made up of 12 amino acids. The V gene is TRBV11-2, the J gene TRBJ2-3; D gene uncertain. The specimen comprised CD4+ T cells from PBMCs cultured with HCoV-NL63 spike peptides, sampled after COVID-19 vaccination. This TCR came from a human donor who received a COVID-19 vaccine. The CDR3 region has the DNA TGTGCCAGCAGCTTAAGTTCAGATACGCAGTATTTT. It is translated as CASSLSSDTQYF.